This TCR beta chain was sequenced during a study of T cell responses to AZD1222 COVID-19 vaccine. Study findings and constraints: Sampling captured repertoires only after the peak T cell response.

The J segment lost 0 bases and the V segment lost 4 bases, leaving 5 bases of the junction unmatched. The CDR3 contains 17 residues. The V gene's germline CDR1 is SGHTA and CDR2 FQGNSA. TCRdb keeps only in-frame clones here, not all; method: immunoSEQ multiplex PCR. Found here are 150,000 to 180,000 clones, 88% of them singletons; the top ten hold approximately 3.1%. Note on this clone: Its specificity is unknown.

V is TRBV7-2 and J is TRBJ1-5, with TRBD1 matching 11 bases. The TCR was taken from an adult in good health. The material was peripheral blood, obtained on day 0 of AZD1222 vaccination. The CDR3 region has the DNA TGTGCCAGCAGCTCCGGACAGGGGGCGCTTAGCAATCAGCCCCAGCATTTT. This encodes CASSSGQGALSNQPQHF.